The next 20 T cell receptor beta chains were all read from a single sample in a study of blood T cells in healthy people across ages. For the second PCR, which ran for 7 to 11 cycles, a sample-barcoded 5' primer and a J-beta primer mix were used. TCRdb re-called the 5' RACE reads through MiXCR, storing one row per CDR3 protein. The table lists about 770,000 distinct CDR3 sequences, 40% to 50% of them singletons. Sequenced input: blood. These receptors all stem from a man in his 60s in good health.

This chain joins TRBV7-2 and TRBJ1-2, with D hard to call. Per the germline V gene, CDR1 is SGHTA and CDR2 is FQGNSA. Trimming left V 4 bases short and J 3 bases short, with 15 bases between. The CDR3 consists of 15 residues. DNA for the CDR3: TGTGCCAGCAGCTATACTTACAGCGCTGACTATGGCTACACCTTC. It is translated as CASSYTYSADYGYTF. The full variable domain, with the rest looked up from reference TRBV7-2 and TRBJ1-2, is GAGVSQSPSNKVTEKGKDVELRCDPISGHTALYWYRQSLGQGLEFLIYFQGNSAPDKSGLPSDRFSAERTGGSVSTLTIQRTQQEDSAVYLCASSYTYSADYGYTFGSGTRLTVV.

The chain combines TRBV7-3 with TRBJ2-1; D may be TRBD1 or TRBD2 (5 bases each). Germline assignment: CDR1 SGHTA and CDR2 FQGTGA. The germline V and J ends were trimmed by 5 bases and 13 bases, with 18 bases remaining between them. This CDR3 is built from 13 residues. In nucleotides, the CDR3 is TGTGCCAGCAGCCGGGGCAGGGTGGAGACCCAGTTCTTC. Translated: CASSRGRVETQFF. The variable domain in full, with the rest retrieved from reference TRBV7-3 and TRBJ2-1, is GAGVSQTPSNKVTEKGKYVELRCDPISGHTALYWYRQSLGQGPEFLIYFQGTGAADDSGLPNDRFFAVRPEGSVSTLKIQRTERGDSAVYLCASSRGRVETQFFGPGTRLTVL.

CDR3 amino acids: CAISGKGSSSTEAFF. For the CDR3, the DNA is TGTGCCATCAGTGGTAAGGGGAGCTCAAGCACTGAAGCTTTCTTT. The chain joins TRBV10-3 to TRBJ1-1; D perhaps matches TRBD1 (5 bases). V was trimmed by 4 bases and J by 4 bases, leaving 16 bases between them. The CDR3 contains 15 residues. Germline CDR1 is ENHRY and CDR2 is SYGVKD.

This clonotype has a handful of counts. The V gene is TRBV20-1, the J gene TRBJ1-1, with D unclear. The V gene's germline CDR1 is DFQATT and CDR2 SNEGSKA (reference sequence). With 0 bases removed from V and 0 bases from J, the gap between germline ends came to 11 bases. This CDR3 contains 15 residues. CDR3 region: CSARDHGVLNTEAFF. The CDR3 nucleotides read TGCAGTGCTAGAGATCACGGGGTATTGAACACTGAAGCTTTCTTT.

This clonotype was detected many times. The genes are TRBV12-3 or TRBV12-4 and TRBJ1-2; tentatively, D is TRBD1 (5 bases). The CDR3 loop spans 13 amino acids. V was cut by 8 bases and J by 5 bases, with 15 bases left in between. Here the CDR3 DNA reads TGTGCCAGCCTCATGGGGAAGGGGTATGGCTACACCTTC. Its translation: CASLMGKGYGYTF.

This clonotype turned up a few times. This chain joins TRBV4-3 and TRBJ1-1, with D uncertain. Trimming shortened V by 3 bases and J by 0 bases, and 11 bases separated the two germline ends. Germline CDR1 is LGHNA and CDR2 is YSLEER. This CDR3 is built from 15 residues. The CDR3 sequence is CASSHTVILNTEAFF. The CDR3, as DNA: TGCGCCAGCAGCCATACAGTCATTCTGAACACTGAAGCTTTCTTT.

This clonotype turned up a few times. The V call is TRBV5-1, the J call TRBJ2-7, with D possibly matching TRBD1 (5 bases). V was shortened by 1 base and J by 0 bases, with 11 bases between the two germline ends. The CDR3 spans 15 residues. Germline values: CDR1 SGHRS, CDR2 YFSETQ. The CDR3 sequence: CASSLRPDNSYEQYF. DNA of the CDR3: TGCGCCAGCAGCTTGAGGCCGGACAACTCCTACGAGCAGTACTTC.

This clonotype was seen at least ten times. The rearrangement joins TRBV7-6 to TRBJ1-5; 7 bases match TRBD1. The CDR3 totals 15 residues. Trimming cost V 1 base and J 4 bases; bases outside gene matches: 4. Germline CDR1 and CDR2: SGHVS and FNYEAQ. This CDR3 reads CASSLGTGLNQPQHF. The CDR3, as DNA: TGTGCCAGCAGCTTAGGGACAGGTCTTAATCAGCCCCAGCATTTT. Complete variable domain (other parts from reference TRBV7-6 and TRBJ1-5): GAGVSQSPRYKVTKRGQDVALRCDPISGHVSLYWYRQALGQGPEFLTYFNYEAQQDKSGLPNDRFSAERPEGSISTLTIQRTEQRDSAMYRCASSLGTGLNQPQHFGDGTRLSIL.

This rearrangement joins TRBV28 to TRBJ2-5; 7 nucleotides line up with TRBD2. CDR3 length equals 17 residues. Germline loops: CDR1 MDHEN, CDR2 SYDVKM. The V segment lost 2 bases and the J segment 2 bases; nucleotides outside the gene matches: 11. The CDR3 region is CASSLGSTGLLQETQYF. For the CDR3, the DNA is TGTGCCAGCAGTTTAGGTTCCACGGGACTACTACAAGAGACCCAGTACTTC.

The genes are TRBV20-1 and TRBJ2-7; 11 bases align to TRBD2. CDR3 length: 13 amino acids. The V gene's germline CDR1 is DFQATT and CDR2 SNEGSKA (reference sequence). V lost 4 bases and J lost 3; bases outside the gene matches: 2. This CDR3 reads CSAMTSGDYEQYF. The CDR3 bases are TGCAGTGCTATGACTAGCGGGGACTACGAGCAGTACTTC.

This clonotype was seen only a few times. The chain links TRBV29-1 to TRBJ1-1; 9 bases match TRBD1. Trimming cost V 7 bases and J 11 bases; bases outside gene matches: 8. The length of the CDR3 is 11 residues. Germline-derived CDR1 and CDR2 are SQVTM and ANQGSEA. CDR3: CSGSQGAGAFF. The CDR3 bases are TGCAGCGGGTCACAGGGGGCTGGCGCTTTCTTT. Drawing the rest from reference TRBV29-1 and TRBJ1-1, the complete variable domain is SAVISQKPSRDICQRGTSLTIQCQVDSQVTMMFWYRQQPGQSLTLIATANQGSEATYESGFVIDKFPISRPNLTFSTLTVSNMSPEDSSIYLCSGSQGAGAFFGQGTRLTVV.

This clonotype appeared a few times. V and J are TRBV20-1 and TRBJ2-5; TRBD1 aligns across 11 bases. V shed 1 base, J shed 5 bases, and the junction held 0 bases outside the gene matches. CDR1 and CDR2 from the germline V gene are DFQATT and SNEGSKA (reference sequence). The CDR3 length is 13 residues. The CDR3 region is CSARGDRGETQYF. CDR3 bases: TGCAGTGCTAGAGGGGACAGGGGGGAGACCCAGTACTTC.

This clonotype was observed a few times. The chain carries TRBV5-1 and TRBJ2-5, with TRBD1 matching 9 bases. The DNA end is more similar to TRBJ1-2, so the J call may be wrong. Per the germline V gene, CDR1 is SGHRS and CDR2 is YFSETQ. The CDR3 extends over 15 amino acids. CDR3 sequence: CASSTSTGGRGGYTF. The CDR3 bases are TGCGCCAGCAGCACATCGACAGGGGGAAGAGGGGGCTACACCTTC.

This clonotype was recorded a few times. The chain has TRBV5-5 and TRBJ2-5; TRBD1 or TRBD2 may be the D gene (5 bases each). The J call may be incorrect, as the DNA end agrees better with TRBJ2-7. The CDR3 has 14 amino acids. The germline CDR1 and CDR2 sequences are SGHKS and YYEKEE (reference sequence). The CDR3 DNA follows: TGTGCCAGCAGCTCCGGGACGGAGTTCATCGAGCAGTACTTC. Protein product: CASSSGTEFIEQYF.

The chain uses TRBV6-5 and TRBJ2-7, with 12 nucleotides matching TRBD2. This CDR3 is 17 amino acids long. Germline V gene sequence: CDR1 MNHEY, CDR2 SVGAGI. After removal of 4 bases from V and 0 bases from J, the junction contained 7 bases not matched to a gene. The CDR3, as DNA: TGTGCCAGCAGTTCCCGGACTAGCGGGGCGTACTCCTACGAGCAGTACTTC. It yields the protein CASSSRTSGAYSYEQYF.

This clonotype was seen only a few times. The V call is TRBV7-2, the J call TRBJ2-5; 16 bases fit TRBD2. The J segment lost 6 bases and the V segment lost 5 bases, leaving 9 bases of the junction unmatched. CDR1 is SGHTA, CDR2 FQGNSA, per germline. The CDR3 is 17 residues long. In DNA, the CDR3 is TGTGCCAGCAGCCCTGGGACTAGCGGGGGGGTTCGGCAGACCCAGTACTTC. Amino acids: CASSPGTSGGVRQTQYF.

CDR3 loop: CSAREEGWDTQYF. In DNA, the CDR3 is TGCAGTGCTAGAGAGGAGGGGTGGGATACGCAGTATTTT. This chain uses TRBV20-1 with TRBJ2-3; the D gene is possibly TRBD2 (6 bases). Germline V gene sequence: CDR1 DFQATT, CDR2 SNEGSKA (reference sequence). V lost 0 bases to trimming and J lost 6 bases, with 10 bases between them. CDR3 length: 13 amino acids.

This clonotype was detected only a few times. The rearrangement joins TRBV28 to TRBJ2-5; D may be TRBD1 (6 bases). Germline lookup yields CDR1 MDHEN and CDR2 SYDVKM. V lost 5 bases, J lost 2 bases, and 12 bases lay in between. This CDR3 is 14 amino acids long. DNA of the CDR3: TGTGCCAGCAGTGCGGCAGGGGTACAAGAGACCCAGTACTTC. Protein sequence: CASSAAGVQETQYF.

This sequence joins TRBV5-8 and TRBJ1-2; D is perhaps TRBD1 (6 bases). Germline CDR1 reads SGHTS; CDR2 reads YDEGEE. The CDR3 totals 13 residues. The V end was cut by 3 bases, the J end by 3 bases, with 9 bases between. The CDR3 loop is CASSSGDDYGYTF. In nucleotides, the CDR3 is TGTGCCAGCAGCTCAGGGGACGACTATGGCTACACCTTC.

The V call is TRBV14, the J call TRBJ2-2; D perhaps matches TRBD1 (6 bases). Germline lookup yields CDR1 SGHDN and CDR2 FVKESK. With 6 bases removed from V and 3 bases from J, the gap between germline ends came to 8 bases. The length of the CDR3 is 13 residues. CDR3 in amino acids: CASRGQYTGELFF. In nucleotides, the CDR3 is TGTGCCAGCAGGGGACAATACACCGGGGAGCTGTTTTTT.